Listed below are T cell receptor beta chains from one sample, sequenced in a study of T cells in Graves' hyperthyroidism and ophthalmopathy. MiXCR was run by TCRdb on the multiplex PCR reads, yielding one entry per CDR3 protein. The sample holds 240,000 or so distinct CDR3 sequences, less than 20% seen once. Sequenced material: blood. These receptors were taken from a woman in her late teens or twenties with Graves' ophthalmopathy. Both conserved end residues are part of each CDR3. D genes are given only for firm matches. Expanded clones get a size class; other rows say once, few or many, or leave the size out.

cdr3_length	j_call	clone_size	v_call	d_call	cdr3_nt	cdr3_aa
14	TRBJ2-5	-	TRBV28	-	TGTGCCAGCAGTTCAAGAGCGGAGGGAGAGACCCAGTACTTC	CASSSRAEGETQYF
13	TRBJ2-7	many	TRBV11-2	TRBD1	TGTGCCAGCAGCTCAGGGGGCTCCTACGAGCAGTACTTC	CASSSGGSYEQYF
20	TRBJ1-5	many	TRBV6-1	TRBD1	TGTGCCAGCACCAACAATCCCGCCAGGGGGCTGATGTGGAGCAATCAGCCCCAGCATTTT	CASTNNPARGLMWSNQPQHF
11	TRBJ2-1	many	TRBV18	TRBD2	TGTGCCAGCTCACCGGGACTAGAGTTGTTCTTC	CASSPGLELFF
13	TRBJ2-7	few	TRBV6-2/TRBV6-3	TRBD1	TGTGCCAGCGTGAGACAGGGAAAAGAAGAGCAGTACTTC	CASVRQGKEEQYF
15	TRBJ2-7	many	TRBV7-2	TRBD2	TGTGCCAGCAGCTTCGGGGCGGGGGGGAACTACGAGCAGTACTTC	CASSFGAGGNYEQYF
17	TRBJ2-2	many	TRBV6-2/TRBV6-3	TRBD2	TGTGCCAGCAGTTACAGGGCGAGACAGCGGGGCACCGGGGAGCTGTTTTTT	CASSYRARQRGTGELFF
17	TRBJ1-3	many	TRBV10-3	-	TGTGCCATCAGTGACGGCTTTGGCAGGGAGACTGGAAACACCATATATTTT	CAISDGFGRETGNTIYF
11	TRBJ1-1	many	TRBV29-1	-	TGCAGCGTTGTCTCTGGGACTGAAGCTTTCTTT	CSVVSGTEAFF
15	TRBJ2-2	many	TRBV12-3/TRBV12-4	-	TGTGCCAGCAACCCGGCCCGAGCCGGCACCGGGGAGCTGTTTTTT	CASNPARAGTGELFF
13	TRBJ2-1	-	TRBV2	TRBD1	TGTGCCAGCAGTGACAGGGGGCGCAATGAGCAGTTCTTC	CASSDRGRNEQFF
15	TRBJ2-1	-	TRBV11-3	-	TGTGCCAGCAGTCAAAAACAGGGAGCTTTGAATGAGCAGTTCTTC	CASSQKQGALNEQFF
12	TRBJ2-5	many	TRBV20-1	-	TGCAGTGCGACTAAAGGAGGGGAGACCCAGTACTTC	CSATKGGETQYF
14	TRBJ2-7	many	TRBV5-1	-	TGCGCCAGCAGCTTGGAGGTGGAGTCCTACGAGCAGTACTTC	CASSLEVESYEQYF
18	TRBJ1-3	-	TRBV5-1	-	TGCGCCAGCAGCCCCGGACCCACCGGACAGCACTCTGGAAACACCATATATTTT	CASSPGPTGQHSGNTIYF
14	TRBJ2-2	many	TRBV5-5	TRBD2	TGTGCCAGCAGCTTAGCGGGGGCCCCCGGGGAGCTGTTTTTT	CASSLAGAPGELFF
14	TRBJ1-1	many	TRBV20-1	-	TGCAGTGCTAGACAGGCAAACCTGAACACTGAAGCTTTCTTT	CSARQANLNTEAFF